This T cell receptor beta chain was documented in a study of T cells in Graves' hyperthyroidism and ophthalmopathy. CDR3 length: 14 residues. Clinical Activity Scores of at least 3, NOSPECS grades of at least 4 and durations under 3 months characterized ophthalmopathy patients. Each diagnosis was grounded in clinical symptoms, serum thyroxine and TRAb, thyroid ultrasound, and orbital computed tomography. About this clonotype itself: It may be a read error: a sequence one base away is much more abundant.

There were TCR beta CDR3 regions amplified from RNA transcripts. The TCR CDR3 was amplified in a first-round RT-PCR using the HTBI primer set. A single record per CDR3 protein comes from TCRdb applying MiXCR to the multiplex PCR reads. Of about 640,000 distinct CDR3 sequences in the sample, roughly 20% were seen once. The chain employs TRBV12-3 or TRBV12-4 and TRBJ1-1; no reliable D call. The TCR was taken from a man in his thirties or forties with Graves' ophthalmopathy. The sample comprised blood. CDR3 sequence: CASSFPVMNTEGFF. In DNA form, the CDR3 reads TGTGCCAGCAGTTTCCCTGTTATGAACACTGAAGGTTTCTTT.